A selection of T cell receptor beta chains follows, all from one sample in a study of response to subunit inactivated influenza vaccine. Using its own MiXCR run on the RT-PCR reads, TCRdb lists one record per CDR3 protein. This table has 650,000 to 700,000 distinct CDR3 sequences, 15% to 18% appearing once. The specimen was PBMCs from blood, collected about 11 days after vaccination. These receptors were obtained from a man between 45 and 60 years old who received an inactivated influenza vaccine. CDR3s include the opening cysteine and the closing phenylalanine or tryptophan. D genes are given only for firm matches. Clone size appears in some rows only: once, few, many, or a class for an expanded clone.

TRBV28	TRBJ1-5	TRBD1	few	TGTGCCAGCCGGACAGGGAACAGTTGGGGTCAGCCCCAGCATTTT	CASRTGNSWGQPQHF
TRBV20-1	TRBJ2-7	TRBD2	few	TGCAGTGCACGGACTAGCGGATCCTACGAGCAGTACTTC	CSARTSGSYEQYF
TRBV20-1	TRBJ1-1	.	few	TGCAGTGCTAGATCAGCCCTCACTGAAGCTTTCTTT	CSARSALTEAFF
TRBV7-2	TRBJ2-5	TRBD2	.	TGTGCCAGCAGCACTAAAGCGGGGAGGGAGACCCAGTACTTC	CASSTKAGRETQYF
TRBV5-1	TRBJ2-7	.	.	TGCGCCAGCAGCTTGGCACTAGCAAAGGGCGAGCAGTACTTC	CASSLALAKGEQYF
TRBV11-2	TRBJ1-6	.	once	TGTGCCAGCAGCTTAGGTCGGGGTGGTAATTCACCCCTCCACTTT	CASSLGRGGNSPLHF
TRBV10-3	TRBJ2-3	.	.	TGTGCCATCAGTGAGGCCTCTGGCACAGATACGCAGTATTTT	CAISEASGTDTQYF
TRBV6-2/TRBV6-3	TRBJ2-2	.	.	TGTGCCAGCAGTAAGCTACGGGACGGGCCTAAGCTGTTTTTT	CASSKLRDGPKLFF
TRBV12-5	TRBJ2-7	.	.	TGTGCTAGTGGTTTCCGGACGGTCTACTCCTACGAGCAGTACTTC	CASGFRTVYSYEQYF
TRBV27	TRBJ2-3	.	.	TGTGCCAGCAGCAATATTGGAGATACGCAGTATTTT	CASSNIGDTQYF
TRBV24-1	TRBJ2-1	TRBD2	.	TGTGCCACCAGCGGACTAGCGGCAAGCTCCTACAATGAGCAGTTCTTC	CATSGLAASSYNEQFF
TRBV15	TRBJ2-2	.	.	TGTGCCACCAGCAGAGTTAGGGCGAACACCGGGGAGCTGTTTTTT	CATSRVRANTGELFF
TRBV12-5	TRBJ2-1	.	.	TGTGCTAGTGGTTTGGGAGACAATGAGCAGTTCTTC	CASGLGDNEQFF
TRBV9	TRBJ2-2	.	few	TGTGCCAGCAGCGTAGATATCGGGGGAGTTGACACCGGGGAGCTGTTTTTT	CASSVDIGGVDTGELFF
TRBV27	TRBJ1-6	.	.	TGTGCCAGCAGCCAAACGTGGGGTTCTAATTCACCCCTCCACTTT	CASSQTWGSNSPLHF
TRBV7-8	TRBJ2-1	.	.	TGTGCCAGCGTCTCGACCTCCTCCTACAATGAGCAGTTCTTC	CASVSTSSYNEQFF
TRBV5-1	TRBJ1-2	TRBD1	few	TGCGCCAGCAGCTGGACCGGGACAGGGGCCTATGGCTACACCTTC	CASSWTGTGAYGYTF
TRBV2	TRBJ2-2	TRBD1	.	TGTGCCATCTCATATTCCCCGACTGGACAGGCGTCCGGGGAGCTGTTTTTT	CAISYSPTGQASGELFF
TRBV25-1	TRBJ2-3	.	few	TGTGCCAGCAGTGAATTTACAAGGGCCAGCACAGATACGCAGTATTTT	CASSEFTRASTDTQYF
TRBV20-1	TRBJ2-3	.	many	TGCAGTGCTAGGCCGGGACGTAGGGCAGATACGCAGTATTTT	CSARPGRRADTQYF
TRBV18	TRBJ2-1	TRBD1	few	TGTGCCAGCTCACCGGGACAGGGGTGGATCAATGAGCAGTTCTTC	CASSPGQGWINEQFF
TRBV5-5	TRBJ1-1	TRBD1	.	TGTGCCAGCAGCTTGGAGTTAGGGGGCACGGGAACTGAAGCTTTCTTT	CASSLELGGTGTEAFF
TRBV5-1	TRBJ2-7	TRBD2	.	TGCGCCAGCGGACCGGGGGGGGAGGCGACCTACGAGCAGTACTTC	CASGPGGEATYEQYF
TRBV5-1	TRBJ2-7	.	few	TGCGCCAGCAGCTTTGGGGGGAACGAGCAGTACTTC	CASSFGGNEQYF
TRBV28	TRBJ2-3	.	.	TGTGCCAGCAGTCCCGGACCTAACACAGATACGCAGTATTTT	CASSPGPNTDTQYF
TRBV7-2	TRBJ2-1	.	many	TGTGCCAGCAGCTTAGATGAGGGTGAGCAGTTCTTC	CASSLDEGEQFF
TRBV7-6	TRBJ1-1	.	.	TGTGCCAGCAGCTTAGAAGGGAACTGGAACACTGAAGCTTTCTTT	CASSLEGNWNTEAFF
TRBV20-1	TRBJ2-7	.	few	TGCAGTGCCGCCCGGGTTGAGGACGAGCAGTACTTC	CSAARVEDEQYF
TRBV7-2	TRBJ1-6	TRBD1	few	TGTGCCAGCAGCTGGACAGGGTCCACCAATTCACCCCTCCACTTT	CASSWTGSTNSPLHF
TRBV7-9	TRBJ2-4	TRBD1	.	TGTGCCAGCAGCTTCAAGGACAGGGACGGGGACATTCAGTACTTC	CASSFKDRDGDIQYF
TRBV5-1	TRBJ1-1	.	many	TGCGCCAGCAGCCCAGGAACAAGAAACACTGAAGCTTTCTTT	CASSPGTRNTEAFF
TRBV7-2	TRBJ2-5	.	.	TGTGCCAGCAGCATGGGCCTCCAAGAGACCCAGTACTTC	CASSMGLQETQYF
TRBV7-2	TRBJ2-5	TRBD1	.	TGTGCCAGCAGCACCCGGACAGGGGGCTGGGAGACCCAGTACTTC	CASSTRTGGWETQYF
TRBV29-1	TRBJ2-7	TRBD1	.	TGCAGCGCCCGAGGGGCAGGGGGTAGCTACGAGCAGTACTTC	CSARGAGGSYEQYF
TRBV28	TRBJ2-1	TRBD1	many	TGTGCCAGCAGGCCAGGGGGCTCCTACAATGAGCAGTTCTTC	CASRPGGSYNEQFF
TRBV7-9	TRBJ2-7	.	few	TGTGCCAGCAGCTTAGCGCCAGTTGCAGGGAGCTACGAGCAGTACTTC	CASSLAPVAGSYEQYF
TRBV5-1	TRBJ2-2	.	.	TGCGCCAGCAGCTTGTCAGGGGCTTTGAACACCGGGGAGCTGTTTTTT	CASSLSGALNTGELFF
TRBV6-6	TRBJ1-2	.	.	TGTGCCAGCAGCCCCAACGCGGGCTATGGCTACACCTTC	CASSPNAGYGYTF
TRBV7-6	TRBJ2-1	TRBD2	.	TGTGCCAGCAGCTCGCTCGCAGGACTAGCGGAAAGCTCCTACAATGAGCAGTTCTTC	CASSSLAGLAESSYNEQFF
TRBV7-9	TRBJ2-1	.	few	TGTGCCAGCAGCTTAGCGCTCCGGACAGAGCACTACAATGAGCAGTTCTTC	CASSLALRTEHYNEQFF
TRBV5-1	TRBJ1-1	.	few	TGCGCCAGCAGCTTGATAGCCGGTAATTTGAACACTGAAGCTTTCTTT	CASSLIAGNLNTEAFF
TRBV7-2	TRBJ2-2	TRBD2	.	TGTGCCAGCAGCACCGGACTAGCGGGGACCGGGGAGCTGTTTTTT	CASSTGLAGTGELFF
TRBV15	TRBJ1-5	.	.	TGTGCCACCAGCTACGGGACGGCTAATCAGCCCCAGCATTTT	CATSYGTANQPQHF
TRBV6-2/TRBV6-3	TRBJ2-7	TRBD1	few	TGTGCCAGCACCCCGGGGACAGACCGTTCCTACGAGCAGTACTTC	CASTPGTDRSYEQYF
TRBV5-1	TRBJ2-1	TRBD2	.	TGCGCCAGCAGCTGGACCCCCCATGGGGGGGTTCGGGGCAATGAGCAGTTCTTC	CASSWTPHGGVRGNEQFF
TRBV20-1	TRBJ2-5	TRBD2	.	TGCAGTGCTAGCAAGGCTAGCGGGAGCAAACAGACCCAGTACTTC	CSASKASGSKQTQYF
TRBV5-5	TRBJ2-7	TRBD1	.	TGTGCCAGCAGCTCCCAAACAGGGGCCTACGAGCAGTACTTC	CASSSQTGAYEQYF
TRBV10-3	TRBJ2-6	.	.	TGTGCCATCAGTGAGTTTCAGGGACGGTCTGGGGCCAACGTCCTGACTTTC	CAISEFQGRSGANVLTF
TRBV20-1	TRBJ2-7	.	.	TGCAGTGCTAGTCTGGGACCTATGGGCTACGAGCAGTACTTC	CSASLGPMGYEQYF
TRBV20-1	TRBJ2-1	TRBD2	.	TGCAGTGCCCAAAGGGACTACCCCTACAATGAGCAGTTCTTC	CSAQRDYPYNEQFF
TRBV7-9	TRBJ1-6	TRBD1	.	TGTGCCAGCAGCCCCAGGGGGGAGATTTCACCCCTCCACTTT	CASSPRGEISPLHF